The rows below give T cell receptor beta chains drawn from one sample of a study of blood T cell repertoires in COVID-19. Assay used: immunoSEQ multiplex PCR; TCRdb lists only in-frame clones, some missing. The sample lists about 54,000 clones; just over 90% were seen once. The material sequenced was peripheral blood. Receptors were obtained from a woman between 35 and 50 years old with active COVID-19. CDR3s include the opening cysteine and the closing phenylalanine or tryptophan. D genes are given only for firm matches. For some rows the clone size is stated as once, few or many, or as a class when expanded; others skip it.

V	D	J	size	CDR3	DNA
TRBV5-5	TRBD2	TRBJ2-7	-	CASSTQSGGAFYEQYF	TGTGCCAGCAGCACCCAAAGCGGGGGGGCCTTCTACGAGCAGTACTTC
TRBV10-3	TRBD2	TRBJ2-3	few	CAISESPGGGATDTQYF	TGTGCCATCAGTGAGTCGCCGGGCGGGGGGGCGACAGATACGCAGTATTTT
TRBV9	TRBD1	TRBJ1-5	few	CASSVEGASNQPQHF	TGTGCCAGCAGCGTTGAGGGGGCGTCCAATCAGCCCCAGCATTTT
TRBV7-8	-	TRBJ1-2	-	CASSSNRVTGYTF	TGTGCCAGCAGCTCCAACAGGGTTACTGGCTACACCTTC
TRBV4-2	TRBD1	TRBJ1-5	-	CASSQLKTGDNQPQHF	TGTGCCAGCAGCCAATTGAAGACAGGGGATAATCAGCCCCAGCATTTT
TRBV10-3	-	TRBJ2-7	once	CATLGGGDEQYF	TGTGCCACCCTAGGGGGCGGGGACGAGCAGTACTTC
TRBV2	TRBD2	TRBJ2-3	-	CASSGTSGGADTQYF	TGTGCCAGCAGCGGGACTAGCGGGGGGGCAGATACGCAGTATTTT
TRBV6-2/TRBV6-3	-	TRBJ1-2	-	CASSYSDSPYGGYTF	TGTGCCAGCAGTTACTCGGACAGCCCCTATGGTGGCTACACCTTC
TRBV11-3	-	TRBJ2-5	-	CASSVMRSQETQYF	TGTGCCAGCAGCGTCATGCGCTCCCAAGAGACCCAGTACTTC
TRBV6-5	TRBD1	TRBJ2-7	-	CASSRTGYLYEQYF	TGTGCCAGCAGTAGGACAGGGTACTTATACGAGCAGTACTTC
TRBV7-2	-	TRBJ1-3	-	CASSLRGISGNTIYF	TGTGCCAGCAGCTTAAGGGGGATCTCTGGAAACACCATATATTTT
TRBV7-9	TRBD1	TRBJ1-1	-	CASTQTGMNTEAFF	TGTGCCAGCACCCAGACAGGGATGAACACTGAAGCTTTCTTT
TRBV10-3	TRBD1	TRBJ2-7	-	CAISEGDRGSYEQYF	TGTGCCATCAGTGAAGGGGACAGGGGCTCCTACGAGCAGTACTTC
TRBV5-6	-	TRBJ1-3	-	CASSLGRGPGNTIYF	TGTGCCAGCAGCTTGGGGCGGGGACCTGGAAACACCATATATTTT
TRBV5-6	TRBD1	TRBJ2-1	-	CASSSGQDYNEQFF	TGTGCCAGCAGCTCTGGACAGGACTACAATGAGCAGTTCTTC
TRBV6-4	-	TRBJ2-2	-	CASSDRRTGELFF	TGTGCCAGCAGTGATCGGAGAACCGGGGAGCTGTTTTTT
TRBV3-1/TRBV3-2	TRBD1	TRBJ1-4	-	CASSQVGQEYEKLFF	TGTGCCAGCAGCCAAGTTGGACAGGAGTATGAAAAACTGTTTTTT
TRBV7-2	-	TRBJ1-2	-	CASSLVVRAGYTF	TGTGCCAGCAGCTTGGTTGTCAGGGCTGGCTACACCTTC
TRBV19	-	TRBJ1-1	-	CASSYGRGNTEAFF	TGTGCCAGTAGTTATGGCAGGGGGAACACTGAAGCTTTCTTT
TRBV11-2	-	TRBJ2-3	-	CASSLTSTDTQYF	TGTGCCAGCAGCTTAACTAGCACAGATACGCAGTATTTT
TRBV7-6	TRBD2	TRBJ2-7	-	CASSLTSGGTYEQYF	TGTGCCAGCAGCTTGACTAGCGGGGGGACCTACGAGCAGTACTTC
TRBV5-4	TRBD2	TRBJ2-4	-	CASSFGGAENIQYF	TGTGCCAGCAGCTTCGGGGGGGCGGAAAACATTCAGTACTTC
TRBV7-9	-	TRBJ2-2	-	CPLPRLFF	TGTCCTCTACCGAGGCTGTTTTTT
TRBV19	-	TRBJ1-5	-	CASDQRLANQPQHF	TGTGCCAGTGACCAGCGACTAGCCAATCAGCCCCAGCATTTT
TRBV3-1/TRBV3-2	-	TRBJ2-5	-	CASSQIDSAGTQYF	TGTGCCAGCAGCCAGATAGACTCGGCGGGGACCCAGTACTTC
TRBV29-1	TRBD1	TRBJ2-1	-	CSVEDRDRGWNEQFF	TGCAGCGTTGAAGATCGGGACAGGGGGTGGAATGAGCAGTTCTTC
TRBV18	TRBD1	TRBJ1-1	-	CASSPDRGTEAFF	TGTGCCAGCTCACCTGACAGGGGGACTGAAGCTTTCTTT
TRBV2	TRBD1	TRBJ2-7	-	CASSARQGVDRAYEQYF	TGTGCCAGCAGTGCGAGGCAGGGGGTAGATAGGGCCTACGAGCAGTACTTC
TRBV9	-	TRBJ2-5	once	CASSVGPGGVETQYF	TGTGCCAGCAGCGTAGGTCCAGGAGGCGTGGAGACCCAGTACTTC
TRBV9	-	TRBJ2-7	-	CASSVGGRQSTYEQYF	TGTGCCAGCAGCGTAGGGGGCCGGCAGTCAACCTACGAGCAGTACTTC
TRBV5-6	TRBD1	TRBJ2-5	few	CASSSTGTGGIETQYF	TGTGCCAGCAGCTCCACGGGGACAGGGGGGATAGAGACCCAGTACTTC
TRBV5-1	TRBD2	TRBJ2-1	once	CASSPSGTSGGAGSYNEQFF	TGCGCCAGCAGCCCTTCCGGGACTAGCGGGGGGGCTGGTTCCTACAATGAGCAGTTCTTC
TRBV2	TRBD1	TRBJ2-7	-	CASSRNRDRGGEQYF	TGTGCCAGCAGTCGCAACCGGGACAGGGGCGGCGAGCAGTACTTC
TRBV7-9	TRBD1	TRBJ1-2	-	CASSLDGTGYGYTF	TGTGCCAGCAGCTTAGACGGGACAGGATATGGCTACACCTTC
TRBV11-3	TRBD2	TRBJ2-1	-	CASSLELASGGPSYNEQFF	TGTGCCAGCAGCTTAGAGTTGGCTAGCGGGGGCCCCTCCTACAATGAGCAGTTCTTC
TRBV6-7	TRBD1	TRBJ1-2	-	CASSSTGPDYGYTF	TGTGCCAGCAGCTCGACAGGGCCCGACTATGGCTACACCTTC
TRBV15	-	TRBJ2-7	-	CATSRGRRQGILEQYF	TGTGCCACCAGCAGGGGGAGGCGGCAGGGAATTCTAGAGCAGTACTTC
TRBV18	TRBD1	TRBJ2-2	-	CASSPKKGAGGELFF	TGTGCCAGCTCACCAAAAAAGGGGGCGGGCGGGGAGCTGTTTTTT
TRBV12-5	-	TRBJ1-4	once	CASGSPAGQDEKLFF	TGTGCTAGTGGTTCCCCGGCGGGGCAGGATGAAAAACTGTTTTTT
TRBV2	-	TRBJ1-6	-	CASTGEQTGGSPLHF	TGTGCCAGCACCGGAGAACAGACGGGGGGTTCACCCCTCCACTTT
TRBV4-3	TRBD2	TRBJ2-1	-	CASSRRLAVKAEQFF	TGCGCCAGCAGCCGGAGGCTAGCGGTGAAAGCCGAGCAGTTCTTC
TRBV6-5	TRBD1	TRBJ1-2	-	CATSKDREEWGYTF	TGTGCCACTTCGAAGGACAGGGAGGAGTGGGGCTACACCTTC
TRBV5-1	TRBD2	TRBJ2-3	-	CASSLAWTSDRTDTQYF	TGCGCCAGCAGCTTGGCTTGGACTAGCGACCGCACAGATACGCAGTATTTT
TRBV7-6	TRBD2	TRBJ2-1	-	CASSVSGGAVYEQFF	TGTGCCAGCAGCGTTAGCGGGGGGGCCGTGTATGAGCAGTTCTTC
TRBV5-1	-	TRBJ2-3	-	CASSLPQDTDTQYF	TGCGCCAGCAGCTTACCACAGGACACAGATACGCAGTATTTT
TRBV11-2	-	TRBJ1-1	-	CASSRRVDTEAFF	TGTGCCAGCAGCAGGAGGGTCGACACTGAAGCTTTCTTT
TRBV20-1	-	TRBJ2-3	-	CSARSPDTQYF	TGCAGTGCTAGGAGCCCAGATACGCAGTATTTT
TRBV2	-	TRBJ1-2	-	CASRENYGYTF	TGTGCCAGCAGGGAGAACTATGGCTACACCTTC
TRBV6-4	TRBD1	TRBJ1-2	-	CASSLDRGGYGYTF	TGTGCCAGCAGCCTGGACAGGGGGGGCTATGGCTACACCTTC
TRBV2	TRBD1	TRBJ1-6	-	CASSVDRVGSPLHF	TGTGCCAGCAGTGTGGACAGGGTGGGTTCACCCCTCCACTTT